This entry lists 31 T cell receptor beta chains sequenced from one sample in a study of patients and donors after allogeneic stem cell transplantation (dated by TCRdb to 2018 to 2020). Libraries were constructed by RT-PCR. The data were produced on a NextSeq 550. The public reads were quality trimmed at Q25 with fastp and then assembled into clones with MiXCR by TCRdb, keeping productive beta chains. Here each entry gathers all rows of one CDR3 protein and keeps the most common genes and DNA. This sample lists 900,000 to 1,000,000 distinct CDR3 sequences; about a sixth were detected once. About 6% of the sample goes to the ten largest clones. The sample taken for sequencing was blood, either unsorted or a sorted T cell fraction (not recorded which). These receptors came from a human donor who was either an allogeneic HSCT recipient or a stem cell or donor lymphocyte infusion donor (not recorded which). It is not recorded whose cells these are; they may come from a transplant donor.

Many counts were recorded for this clonotype. The V call is TRBV29-1, the J call TRBJ2-7; D is uncertain. Germline CDR1 SQVTM, CDR2 ANQGSEA. This CDR3 has 12 amino acids. V shed 4 bases and J shed 3 bases, with 10 bases lying between them. The CDR3 DNA reads TGCAGCGTTGGGGGATCTCTCTACGAGCAGTACTTC. Its translation: CSVGGSLYEQYF.

V usage is TRBV3-1 and J usage is TRBJ2-1, with a tentative D call TRBD2 (6 bases). CDR3 length: 13 amino acids. Per the germline V gene, CDR1 is LGHDT and CDR2 is YNNKEL (reference sequence). Between the trimmed V and J ends, which lost 0 bases and 7 bases, there was a span of 7 bases. In DNA form, the CDR3 reads TGTGCCAGCAGCCAAGATGGGACTAATGAGCAGTTCTTC. It translates to CASSQDGTNEQFF.

The CDR3 protein is CASSVRSLAGAGELFF. The CDR3 DNA follows: TGTGCCAGCAGCGTAAGATCGCTGGCCGGGGCCGGGGAGCTGTTTTTT. This rearrangement joins TRBV9 to TRBJ2-2, with D possibly TRBD2 on 5 matching bases. Per the germline V gene, CDR1 is SGDLS and CDR2 is YYNGEE. The CDR3 length is 16 residues. Trimming left V 1 base short and J 6 bases short, with 16 bases between. Drawing the rest from reference TRBV9 and TRBJ2-2, the complete variable domain is DSGVTQTPKHLITATGQRVTLRCSPRSGDLSVYWYQQSLDQGLQFLIQYYNGEERAKGNILERFSAQQFPDLHSELNLSSLELGDSALYFCASSVRSLAGAGELFFGEGSRLTVL.

The gene calls are TRBV9 and TRBJ1-1; 9 bases fit TRBD1. In germline, CDR1 is SGDLS, CDR2 YYNGEE. V shed 4 bases and J 4 bases; nucleotides not matched to a gene: 11. The CDR3 consists of 16 residues. The chain's CDR3 is CASSPRSTGGVTEAFF. The DNA for the CDR3 is TGTGCCAGCAGCCCTCGATCTACAGGGGGCGTCACTGAAGCTTTCTTT.

This clonotype showed up just a few times. The gene calls are TRBV9 and TRBJ2-1; TRBD2 agrees at 12 bases. From germline, CDR1 is SGDLS and CDR2 YYNGEE. Losses at the gene ends were 0 bases for V and 5 bases for J; bases not matched to a gene: 6. The length of the CDR3 is 17 residues. CDR3 sequence reads: CASSVDFLAGGNNEQFF. The CDR3 DNA reads TGTGCCAGCAGCGTAGATTTTCTAGCGGGAGGGAACAATGAGCAGTTCTTC.

This clonotype was observed a handful of times. V usage is TRBV20-1 and J usage is TRBJ1-3, with D unresolved. Looked up from germline, CDR1 is DFQATT and CDR2 is SNEGSKA (reference sequence). This CDR3 spans 14 amino acids. Trimming took 4 bases from V and 6 from J, leaving 16 bases between them. DNA of the CDR3: TGCAGTGCTAACAGTCCGACTACCACAAACACCATATATTTT. This sequence encodes CSANSPTTTNTIYF.

The table lists this clonotype with many counts. The J gene is TRBJ2-2, the V gene TRBV5-1, with a weak D call TRBD2 (5 bases). Germline V gene data show CDR1 as SGHRS and CDR2 as YFSETQ. The CDR3 totals 14 residues. The V gene lost 2 bases and the J gene lost 0 bases, with 5 bases spanning the gap. The CDR3 nucleotides read TGCGCCAGCAGCTTACTAGCGAACACCGGGGAGCTGTTTTTT. As protein: CASSLLANTGELFF.

The chain is built from TRBV12-3 or TRBV12-4 and TRBJ2-1, with 7 bases lining up with TRBD1. V lost 3 bases, J lost 10 bases, and 6 bases stayed unmatched. The CDR3 is 13 amino acids. CDR3 nucleotides: TGTGCCAGCAGTTTGGGGACAGACATCGAGCAGTTCTTC. Amino acids: CASSLGTDIEQFF.

This clonotype showed up just a few times. The chain is built from TRBV5-1 and TRBJ1-5; D not certain. The CDR3 totals 13 residues. Germline V gene lookup returns CDR1 SGHRS and CDR2 YFSETQ. With 0 bases removed from V and 9 bases from J, the gap between germline ends came to 10 bases. The CDR3 spells CASSLDEVSPQHF. CDR3 nucleotides: TGCGCCAGCAGCTTGGATGAAGTATCGCCCCAGCATTTT.

J is TRBJ1-2 and V is TRBV20-1, with 8 bases identical to TRBD1. Germline CDR1 is DFQATT and CDR2 is SNEGSKA (reference sequence). This CDR3 comprises 15 residues. With 6 bases clipped from V and 4 bases from J, the junction kept 13 bases outside the gene matches. The CDR3 DNA sequence: TGCAGTGCCTCCCAAGGACAGGGTAGTAGCTATGGCTACACCTTC. It specifies CSASQGQGSSYGYTF.

This clonotype was recorded a few times. The V and J genes are TRBV29-1 and TRBJ2-7, with a tentative D call TRBD2 (6 bases). This CDR3 is built from 13 residues. Germline loops: CDR1 SQVTM, CDR2 ANQGSEA. V lost 4 bases, J lost 0 bases, and 10 bases lay in between. The CDR3 bases are TGCAGCGTTGCGGCGGGGATCTCCTACGAGCAGTACTTC. It translates to CSVAAGISYEQYF.

This clonotype was detected only a few times. This chain joins TRBV6-1 and TRBJ1-1, with 7 bases fitting TRBD1. The CDR3 contains 16 residues. J gave up 0 bases and V 5 bases, and 9 bases lay outside the gene matches. Germline loops: CDR1 MNHNS, CDR2 SASEGT. In DNA, the CDR3 is TGTGCCAGCAGTCCACTGCGGGACAGCGTGAACACTGAAGCTTTCTTT. It specifies CASSPLRDSVNTEAFF.

The chain joins TRBV24-1 to TRBJ2-3; 15 bases are a match to TRBD2. The CDR3 contains 20 residues. CDR1 is KGHDR and CDR2 is SFDVKD in the germline V gene. Germline trimming cut 2 bases from V and 2 bases from J; bases unmatched to any gene: 10. The DNA for the CDR3 is TGTGCCACCAGTGATTCGGTCCCGGGACTAGCGGGAGGCCCCACAGATACGCAGTATTTT. This gives the protein CATSDSVPGLAGGPTDTQYF.

The chain uses TRBV30 and TRBJ1-1; D is unresolved. CDR3 length: 13 amino acids. V lost 0 bases and J lost 1, with 6 bases in between. Germline V gene lookup returns CDR1 GTSNPN and CDR2 SVGIG (reference sequence). The CDR3 nucleotides read TGTGCCTGGAGTGTACTATCGAACACTGAAGCTTTCTTT. Its translation: CAWSVLSNTEAFF.

The chain joins TRBV7-6 to TRBJ2-7; 9 nucleotides align to TRBD1. The germline V gene has CDR1 SGHVS and CDR2 FNYEAQ. The CDR3 is 14 amino acids. Trimming at V came to 2 bases and at J to 5 bases, leaving 4 bases not matched to a gene. The DNA of the CDR3 is TGTGCCAGCAGCTTACGCCGGACAGGGGACGAGCAGTACTTC. This sequence encodes CASSLRRTGDEQYF. Looking up the rest from reference TRBV7-6 and TRBJ2-7 gives the full variable domain: GAGVSQSPRYKVTKRGQDVALRCDPISGHVSLYWYRQALGQGPEFLTYFNYEAQQDKSGLPNDRFSAERPEGSISTLTIQRTEQRDSAMYRCASSLRRTGDEQYFGPGTRLTVT.

The CDR3 DNA reads as TGTGCCATCAGTGAGTCAGCGGCAGACTACGAGCAGTACTTC. It encodes CAISESAADYEQYF. J is TRBJ2-7 and V is TRBV10-3; maybe TRBD2 (5 bases). V was trimmed by 0 bases and J by 3 bases, leaving 9 bases between them. The length of the CDR3 is 14 residues. Looked up from germline, CDR1 is ENHRY and CDR2 is SYGVKD.

Here the CDR3 reads CASSLPRLAGGGNEQFF. In DNA, the CDR3 is TGTGCCAGCAGCTTGCCCAGACTAGCGGGAGGGGGCAATGAGCAGTTCTTC. The chain carries TRBV5-5 and TRBJ2-1; 14 positions agree with TRBD2. Germline values: CDR1 SGHKS, CDR2 YYEKEE (reference sequence). After removal of 1 base from V and 6 bases from J, the junction contained 6 bases not matched to a gene. The CDR3 is 17 residues long.

The rearrangement links TRBV12-3 or TRBV12-4 to TRBJ2-7; 13 nucleotides line up with TRBD2. V shed 6 bases and J 6 bases; nucleotides not matched to a gene: 8. CDR3 length: 15 amino acids. In DNA form, the CDR3 reads TGTGCCAGCAGACCCGGACTAGCGGGAGTCGGCGAGCAGTACTTC. This codes for CASRPGLAGVGEQYF.

The CDR3 loop is CASSLWYREETQYF. CDR3 coding DNA: TGTGCCAGCAGCTTGTGGTATAGGGAAGAGACCCAGTACTTC. This sequence joins TRBV7-2 and TRBJ2-5; D not resolved. Germline lookup yields CDR1 SGHTA and CDR2 FQGNSA. Trimming took 3 bases from V and 3 from J, leaving 11 bases between them. CDR3 size: 14 residues.

The genes are TRBV5-4 and TRBJ2-3; D ambiguous. Germline loops: CDR1 SGHNT, CDR2 YYREEE (reference sequence). The CDR3 length is 16 residues. Deletions cut 2 bases from V and 1 base from J, with 14 bases between. The CDR3 reads CASSFSPSPGTDTQYF. CDR3 in DNA: TGTGCCAGCAGCTTCAGTCCCAGCCCTGGCACAGATACGCAGTATTTT.

The CDR3 protein is CASTNRELGYEQYF. The CDR3 DNA reads as TGTGCCAGTACGAACAGGGAACTGGGATACGAGCAGTACTTC. J is TRBJ2-7 and V is TRBV19; D might be TRBD1 (6 bases). Germline CDR1 reads LNHDA; CDR2 reads SQIVND (reference sequence). CDR3 length: 14 amino acids. V dropped 7 bases and J dropped 4 bases, with 17 bases sitting between them.

This clonotype was seen a handful of times. The CDR3 reads CASSLGSGRAEETQYF. CDR3 bases: TGCGCCAGCAGCTTGGGAAGCGGGAGGGCGGAAGAGACCCAGTACTTC. The chain has TRBV5-1 and TRBJ2-5; TRBD2 agrees at 10 bases. V gave up 0 bases and J gave up 3 bases; unmatched junction bases: 5. The CDR3 extends over 16 amino acids. Germline CDR1 reads SGHRS; CDR2 reads YFSETQ.

This clonotype was detected a few times. V gene TRBV5-5 combines with J gene TRBJ2-2; TRBD1 matches at 11 bases. V was clipped by 4 bases and J by 0 bases; unmatched bases: 8. The germline CDR1 and CDR2 sequences are SGHKS and YYEKEE (reference sequence). This CDR3 region has 18 residues. In DNA, the CDR3 is TGTGCCAGCAGCATGAAAGGACAGGGGGCAGCGAACACCGGGGAGCTGTTTTTT. It encodes CASSMKGQGAANTGELFF.

This clonotype was seen more than once but under ten times. The chain couples TRBV12-3 or TRBV12-4 to TRBJ2-1; tentatively, D is TRBD2 (7 bases). This CDR3 is 17 amino acids long. V shed 4 bases and J shed 5 bases, with 21 bases lying between them. The CDR3 DNA follows: TGTGCCAGCAGTTGGACCCCGGGCCGCGGGGGCCACAATGAGCAGTTCTTC. The encoded protein is CASSWTPGRGGHNEQFF.

This chain joins TRBV27 and TRBJ1-1; 8 bases are a match to TRBD1. Germline V gene lookup returns CDR1 MNHEY and CDR2 SMNVEV (reference sequence). The trim removed 7 bases at V and 4 bases at J, leaving 8 bases unmatched. CDR3 length equals 14 residues. This CDR3 is CASTLDRGSTEAFF. As DNA, the CDR3 is TGTGCCAGCACCCTCGACAGGGGAAGCACTGAAGCTTTCTTT.

This clonotype was seen many times. J is TRBJ2-1 and V is TRBV4-3; no definite D call. Germline V gene lookup returns CDR1 LGHNA and CDR2 YSLEER. The CDR3 length is 15 residues. V lost 0 bases, J lost 2 bases, and 8 bases lay in between. The CDR3 region is CASSQEGPTYNEQFF. The CDR3 bases are TGCGCCAGCAGCCAAGAGGGCCCGACCTACAATGAGCAGTTCTTC.

This clonotype has just a few counts. The chain combines TRBV25-1 with TRBJ1-1, with TRBD1 as a possible D gene (6 bases). Germline V gene data show CDR1 as MGHDK and CDR2 as SYGVNS. This CDR3 has 14 amino acids. V was pared by 8 bases and J by 1 base, with 14 bases between. CDR3 amino acids: CASVPGTKNTEAFF. The CDR3 nucleotides are TGTGCCAGCGTTCCCGGGACAAAGAACACTGAAGCTTTCTTT.

This clonotype was counted between two and nine times. This chain uses TRBV20-1 with TRBJ1-2; tentatively, D is TRBD1 (5 bases). CDR1 is DFQATT, CDR2 SNEGSKA, per germline (reference sequence). Between the trimmed V and J ends, which lost 6 bases and 4 bases, there was a span of 21 bases. This CDR3 comprises 15 residues. CDR3 DNA sequence: TGCAGTGCAATTACAGGCTCTCTCGAGACCTATGGCTACACCTTC. Residues: CSAITGSLETYGYTF.

This clonotype was counted a few times. The chain is built from TRBV6-5 and TRBJ2-7; 7 bases match TRBD1. Trimming took 4 bases from V and 5 from J; bases not matched to a gene: 11. The CDR3 is made up of 15 amino acids. Germline assignment: CDR1 MNHEY and CDR2 SVGAGI. CDR3 DNA sequence: TGTGCCAGCAGTTCAGAACAGGGGTATAATAACGAGCAGTACTTC. Amino acids: CASSSEQGYNNEQYF.

Written as DNA, the CDR3 is TGTGCCAGCAGCCAGCAGCGGGGAGCTATGGAGACCCAGTACTTC. This sequence encodes CASSQQRGAMETQYF. The chain recombines TRBV4-2 with TRBJ2-5; 7 bases are shared with TRBD2. Looked up from germline, CDR1 is LGHNA and CDR2 is YNFKEQ. V was clipped by 3 bases and J by 5 bases; unmatched bases: 9. This CDR3 is 15 amino acids long.

This chain connects TRBV7-9 to TRBJ1-1; D is ambiguous. The CDR3 spans 15 residues. Germline CDR1 reads SEHNR; CDR2 reads FQNEAQ (reference sequence). Trimming took 5 bases from V and 6 from J, leaving 19 bases between them. The DNA of the CDR3 is TGTGCCAGCAGCCCTGCCAATACTCCGCTGCCTGAAGCTTTCTTT. This encodes CASSPANTPLPEAFF.